The rows below give T cell receptor beta chains drawn from one sample of a study of T cell repertoires in cytomegalovirus infection. TCRdb used MiXCR to reprocess the reads, holding one entry per CDR3 protein. The table records roughly 80,000 distinct CDR3 sequences, more than 20% of them present only once. For these TCRs, the target antigens are not known. The sample was CD8+ T cells from cultured PBMCs, taken from culture after CMV antigen stimulation. The receptors come from a human donor in good health (CMV status not recorded). Some clones in this sample may be carry-over from other donors' samples. Both conserved end residues are part of each CDR3. A D gene is named only where the DNA matches it firmly. Clone size is given for some rows only: seen once, a few or many times, or a class if the clone is expanded.

J: TRBJ1-2
D: NA
size: NA
V: TRBV3-1
CDR3: CASSQVSVGPIGYTF
DNA: TGTGCCAGCAGCCAAGTTAGCGTTGGCCCTATTGGCTACACCTTC

J: TRBJ2-5
D: TRBD1
size: NA
V: TRBV5-1
CDR3: CASSWTGSQETQYF
DNA: TGCGCCAGCAGCTGGACAGGGAGCCAAGAGACCCAGTACTTC

J: TRBJ1-2
D: NA
size: few
V: TRBV4-3
CDR3: CASSPLGDRTVYGYTF
DNA: TGCGCCAGCAGCCCGTTGGGGGACCGGACGGTCTATGGCTACACCTTC

J: TRBJ1-6
D: NA
size: NA
V: TRBV19
CDR3: CASSIDWAAPLHF
DNA: TGTGCCAGTAGTATAGATTGGGCGGCACCCCTCCACTTT

J: TRBJ1-6
D: NA
size: NA
V: TRBV20-1
CDR3: CSARVSDFNSPLHF
DNA: TGCAGTGCTAGAGTGAGTGACTTCAATTCACCCCTCCACTTT

J: TRBJ2-1
D: TRBD2
size: many
V: TRBV4-3
CDR3: CASSQEGTSGSTHGYNEQFF
DNA: TGCGCCAGCAGCCAAGAGGGAACTAGCGGGAGCACCCACGGCTACAATGAGCAGTTCTTC

J: TRBJ2-1
D: NA
size: once
V: TRBV14
CDR3: CASSQSGIHEQFF
DNA: TGTGCCAGCAGCCAATCGGGGATCCATGAGCAGTTCTTC

J: TRBJ1-6
D: NA
size: few
V: TRBV5-5
CDR3: CASSFSDSYNSPLHF
DNA: TGTGCCAGCAGCTTTTCAGACTCCTATAATTCACCCCTCCACTTT

J: TRBJ1-1
D: NA
size: few
V: TRBV29-1
CDR3: CSVVRDLEAFF
DNA: TGCAGCGTTGTCAGGGATCTTGAAGCTTTCTTT

J: TRBJ1-5
D: TRBD1
size: NA
V: TRBV6-1
CDR3: CASSEEDRGGNQPQHF
DNA: TGTGCCAGCAGTGAAGAGGACAGGGGAGGCAATCAGCCCCAGCATTTT

J: TRBJ2-1
D: NA
size: NA
V: TRBV5-8
CDR3: CASRRPGTGYNEQFF
DNA: TGTGCCAGCAGGCGCCCCGGGACGGGCTACAATGAGCAGTTCTTC

J: TRBJ2-5
D: NA
size: NA
V: TRBV4-1
CDR3: CASSQESPLETQYF
DNA: TGCGCCAGCAGCCAAGAATCACCATTAGAGACCCAGTACTTC

J: TRBJ2-3
D: TRBD2
size: NA
V: TRBV28
CDR3: CASSSSGLAGAFGDTQYF
DNA: TGTGCCAGCAGTTCCTCGGGACTAGCGGGGGCCTTCGGAGATACGCAGTATTTT

J: TRBJ2-1
D: TRBD2
size: NA
V: TRBV11-3
CDR3: CASSFGLAGGTYNEQFF
DNA: TGTGCCAGCAGCTTTGGACTAGCGGGAGGAACCTACAATGAGCAGTTCTTC

J: TRBJ1-5
D: TRBD1
size: many
V: TRBV7-2
CDR3: CASSLKGQGYNQPQHF
DNA: TGTGCCAGCAGCTTAAAGGGACAGGGGTACAATCAGCCCCAGCATTTT

J: TRBJ1-5
D: TRBD1
size: few
V: TRBV27
CDR3: CASSPKGQFNSNQPQHF
DNA: TGTGCCAGCAGTCCTAAGGGACAGTTTAATAGCAATCAGCCCCAGCATTTT

J: TRBJ2-5
D: NA
size: NA
V: TRBV7-7
CDR3: CASSPRTPYQETQYF
DNA: TGTGCTAGCAGCCCGCGCACTCCGTACCAAGAGACCCAGTACTTC

J: TRBJ2-6
D: NA
size: NA
V: TRBV29-1
CDR3: CSVEDNSGANVLTF
DNA: TGCAGCGTCGAGGACAACTCTGGGGCCAACGTCCTGACTTTC

J: TRBJ2-2
D: TRBD1
size: few
V: TRBV19
CDR3: CASTPPSGQGVTGELFF
DNA: TGTGCCAGTACCCCACCCTCGGGACAGGGGGTCACCGGGGAGCTGTTTTTT

J: TRBJ1-1
D: NA
size: few
V: TRBV3-1
CDR3: CASSHKSMWEGAFF
DNA: TGTGCCAGCAGCCATAAAAGCATGTGGGAAGGAGCTTTCTTT

J: TRBJ2-7
D: NA
size: NA
V: TRBV25-1
CDR3: CASGGTENYEQYF
DNA: TGTGCCAGCGGAGGGACAGAAAACTACGAGCAGTACTTC

J: TRBJ2-7
D: NA
size: few
V: TRBV24-1
CDR3: CATSDPNRDLAHEQYF
DNA: TGTGCCACCAGTGATCCTAACCGGGACCTAGCCCACGAGCAGTACTTC

J: TRBJ2-5
D: NA
size: few
V: TRBV20-1
CDR3: CSARDLAEYQETQYF
DNA: TGCAGTGCTAGAGATCTAGCAGAGTACCAAGAGACCCAGTACTTC

J: TRBJ1-3
D: TRBD1
size: many
V: TRBV7-8
CDR3: CASSPGGNTDHEATTIYF
DNA: TGTGCCAGCAGCCCAGGGGGCAACACAGATCATGAGGCTACGACCATATATTTT

J: TRBJ2-2
D: NA
size: NA
V: TRBV5-1
CDR3: CASSLDGTSSKVPGELFF
DNA: TGCGCCAGCAGCTTGGATGGGACTTCAAGTAAGGTGCCCGGGGAGCTGTTTTTT

J: TRBJ2-3
D: NA
size: many
V: TRBV9
CDR3: CASSVDGRDTTDTQYF
DNA: TGTGCCAGCAGCGTAGATGGGCGTGACACCACAGATACGCAGTATTTT

J: TRBJ2-3
D: TRBD2
size: NA
V: TRBV4-1
CDR3: CASSRIAGGTDTQYF
DNA: TGCGCCAGCAGCCGAATAGCGGGAGGTACAGATACGCAGTATTTT

J: TRBJ2-7
D: TRBD1
size: many
V: TRBV7-2
CDR3: CASSLGTGGYPEQYF
DNA: TGTGCCAGCAGCTTAGGGACAGGGGGATATCCCGAGCAGTACTTC

J: TRBJ1-5
D: NA
size: NA
V: TRBV10-2
CDR3: CASSEPPGPEGNQPQHF
DNA: TGCGCCAGCAGTGAGCCGCCGGGTCCCGAGGGCAATCAGCCCCAGCATTTT

J: TRBJ1-6
D: TRBD1
size: few
V: TRBV28
CDR3: CASSFPGTGGLRGNSPLHF
DNA: TGTGCCAGCTCATTCCCCGGGACAGGGGGTCTTCGGGGAAATTCACCCCTCCACTTT

J: TRBJ1-5
D: NA
size: many
V: TRBV2
CDR3: CASLADGGPLESQHF
DNA: TGTGCCAGCTTAGCGGACGGGGGTCCCCTTGAGTCCCAGCATTTT

J: TRBJ2-7
D: TRBD2
size: few
V: TRBV27
CDR3: CASSLLGLVHEQYF
DNA: TGTGCCAGCAGTCTCCTAGGACTAGTCCACGAGCAGTACTTC

J: TRBJ2-1
D: NA
size: few
V: TRBV28
CDR3: CASSLSGISYNEQFF
DNA: TGTGCCAGCAGTTTAAGCGGAATCTCCTACAATGAGCAGTTCTTC

J: TRBJ2-7
D: NA
size: few
V: TRBV5-6
CDR3: CASSIGAGKDRYF
DNA: TGTGCCAGCAGCATAGGGGCAGGGAAGGATCGGTACTTC

J: TRBJ1-5
D: TRBD1
size: NA
V: TRBV5-6
CDR3: CASSLGQGANQPQHF
DNA: TGTGCCAGCAGCCTCGGACAGGGGGCCAATCAGCCCCAGCATTTT

J: TRBJ1-6
D: NA
size: NA
V: TRBV11-2
CDR3: CASSSQGGGGNSPLHF
DNA: TGTGCCAGCAGCTCGCAGGGAGGGGGGGGTAATTCACCCCTCCACTTT

J: TRBJ2-7
D: TRBD2
size: few
V: TRBV16
CDR3: CASSGGTSGGTYEQYF
DNA: TGTGCCAGCAGCGGGGGGACTAGCGGGGGAACCTACGAGCAGTACTTC

J: TRBJ1-2
D: NA
size: many
V: TRBV12-3/TRBV12-4
CDR3: CAVDSNYGYTF
DNA: TGTGCAGTGGACAGTAACTATGGCTACACCTTC

J: TRBJ2-1
D: TRBD2
size: many
V: TRBV11-2
CDR3: CASSGTSGPRHSYNEQFF
DNA: TGTGCCAGCAGCGGGACTAGCGGGCCTAGGCACTCCTACAATGAGCAGTTCTTC

J: TRBJ2-1
D: NA
size: NA
V: TRBV12-3/TRBV12-4
CDR3: CASKRQIAYNEQFF
DNA: TGTGCCAGCAAGAGGCAGATAGCCTACAATGAGCAGTTCTTC

J: TRBJ2-1
D: NA
size: NA
V: TRBV7-9
CDR3: CASSLEDGGQFF
DNA: TGTGCCAGCAGCTTAGAGGATGGTGGGCAGTTCTTC

J: TRBJ2-7
D: TRBD1
size: NA
V: TRBV4-3
CDR3: CASSQDSTGSMYEQYF
DNA: TGCGCCAGCAGCCAAGATTCGACAGGGTCAATGTACGAGCAGTACTTC